This entry features one T cell receptor beta chain sequence. Antigen: not known. These data belong to a study of beta chain features in type 1 diabetes. In the study overall: Similarity in age, gender and cell yields was seen between patients and healthy donors.

Study-wide results and limits: Moderately but significantly shorter TCRB CDR3s were found in Type 1 diabetes patients in all four CD4+ subsets.

The CDR3 length is 14 residues. J was trimmed by 7 bases and V by 3 bases; bases with no gene match: 1. Germline loops: CDR1 ENHRY, CDR2 SYGVKD. The investigators reverse transcribed all of the isolated RNA, so they sequenced expressed TCRB transcripts. Generated by immunoSEQ multiplex PCR, the TCRdb table keeps only in-frame clones and is missing some. The sample contains 41,000 or so clones, around 63% of which appear only once. Only one heparinised blood draw was taken per donor, and its volume averaged around 100 mL. Stem cell-like memory, regulatory, central memory and naive CD4+ cells were sorted via CD45RO/CCR7/CD25/CD127/CD95/CD27.

The chain recombines TRBV10-3 with TRBJ2-1; TRBD2 agrees at 12 bases. Sequencing was performed on Tregs from blood. The sequence was collected from a man aged 30 to 39 with type 1 diabetes. Some clones in this sample may be carry-over from other donors' samples. CDR3 nucleotides: TGTGCCATCAGTGAAACTAGCGGGGGGAATGAGCAGTTCTTC. Translated, it gives CAISETSGGNEQFF.